What follows are 20 T cell receptor beta chains derived from one specimen sequenced in a study of blood T cell repertoires in COVID-19. Using immunoSEQ multiplex PCR, the repertoire was profiled, and TCRdb retains in-frame clones only, with some absent. This sample carries about 200,000 clones, over 60% of them seen once, and the ten largest clones take around 6%. The specimen was peripheral blood. These receptors all stem from a woman aged 70-85 years with acute or convalescent COVID-19.

This rearrangement joins TRBV12-3 or TRBV12-4 to TRBJ2-7; 7 bases line up with TRBD1. This CDR3 region has 13 residues. Germline trimming cut 0 bases from V and 11 bases from J; bases unmatched to any gene: 7. The CDR3 DNA is TGTGCCAGCAGTTTAGCCTCCACAGGGGACAAGTACTTC. This sequence encodes CASSLASTGDKYF.

This rearrangement joins TRBV28 to TRBJ1-2; 8 bases map to TRBD1. Germline lookup yields CDR1 MDHEN and CDR2 SYDVKM. Trimming took 5 bases from V and 3 from J; bases not matched to a gene: 5. CDR3 length: 14 residues. The CDR3 bases are TGTGCCAGCAGTGCCCGGACAGGGCACTATGGCTACACCTTC. Amino acid sequence: CASSARTGHYGYTF.

The chain recombines TRBV30 with TRBJ2-3; the match to TRBD2 covers 7 bases. There are 16 residues in the CDR3. Germline V gives CDR1 GTSNPN, CDR2 SVGIG (reference sequence). V was pared by 2 bases and J by 0 bases, with 8 bases of the junction left unmatched. The CDR3 loop reads CAWSNPPSGSTDTQYF. The CDR3 nucleotides read TGTGCCTGGAGTAACCCGCCTAGCGGTAGCACAGATACGCAGTATTTT.

The chain joins TRBV28 to TRBJ1-3; D ambiguous. Germline V gene data show CDR1 as MDHEN and CDR2 as SYDVKM. The CDR3 runs to 14 residues. V gave up 8 bases and J gave up 2 bases, with 13 bases separating them. The CDR3 region has the DNA TGTGCCAGCGTTCCATTGGGCGCTGGAAACACCATATATTTT. It encodes CASVPLGAGNTIYF.

This rearrangement joins TRBV6-5 to TRBJ1-6; 7 nucleotides line up with TRBD1. After removal of 4 bases from V and 7 bases from J, the junction contained 10 bases not matched to a gene. The CDR3 covers 16 residues. Germline CDR1 is MNHEY and CDR2 is SVGAGI. The CDR3 nucleotides are TGTGCCAGCAGTTCCGGAGGGGGCGCGGGGAATTCACCCCTCCACTTT. It specifies CASSSGGGAGNSPLHF.

This clone was counted once. The chain recombines TRBV28 with TRBJ1-2; 10 positions agree with TRBD1. CDR1 is MDHEN and CDR2 is SYDVKM in the germline V gene. Unmatched junction bases numbered 7, after V lost 6 bases and J lost 6 bases. The CDR3 extends over 14 amino acids. The CDR3 reads CASSPGTGVHGYTF. Written as DNA, the CDR3 is TGTGCCAGCAGCCCCGGGACAGGGGTACATGGCTACACCTTC.

V and J are TRBV28 and TRBJ1-5; 9 nucleotides agree with TRBD1. The germline V gene has CDR1 MDHEN and CDR2 SYDVKM. The J segment lost 6 bases and the V segment lost 7 bases, leaving 10 bases of the junction unmatched. This CDR3 spans 15 amino acids. The CDR3 sequence: CASIPVVTGGQPQHF. In nucleotides, the CDR3 is TGTGCCAGCATCCCAGTCGTGACAGGGGGTCAGCCCCAGCATTTT.

This clone was picked up one time. In DNA form, the CDR3 reads TGTGCCAGCAGTTCTCCGGGACTAGCGTTGGAAAGTGAGCAGTTCTTC. It codes for CASSSPGLALESEQFF. This sequence joins TRBV28 and TRBJ2-1, with 10 bases fitting TRBD2. J gave up 9 bases and V 4 bases, and 12 bases lay outside the gene matches. CDR3 length equals 16 residues. The V gene's germline CDR1 is MDHEN and CDR2 SYDVKM.

This rearrangement joins TRBV5-4 to TRBJ2-6, with 9 bases aligning to TRBD1. Germline CDR1 and CDR2: SGHNT and YYREEE (reference sequence). This CDR3 is 17 amino acids long. J lost 2 bases, V lost 4 bases, and 7 bases had no gene match. For the CDR3, the DNA is TGTGCCAGCAGCCAAGGACAGGGGATGGCTGGGGCCAACGTCCTGACTTTC. This codes for CASSQGQGMAGANVLTF.

This chain links TRBV21-1 with TRBJ2-7; TRBD2, the table's D call, was not compared with the DNA. TRBV21-1 is classified as a pseudogene. The CDR3 contains 15 residues. For the CDR3, the DNA is TGTGCCAGCAGCAAACCTCCTGCGGGGGGAGTCGAGCAGTACTTC. This codes for CASSKPPAGGVEQYF.

This chain links TRBV7-2 with TRBJ2-7; the D gene is possibly TRBD2 (5 bases). This CDR3 comprises 14 residues. CDR1 and CDR2 (germline): SGHTA, FQGNSA. With 2 bases removed from V and 2 bases from J, the gap between germline ends came to 10 bases. The CDR3 sequence is CASSLFPGTYEQYF. DNA for the CDR3: TGTGCCAGCAGCTTATTCCCCGGGACCTACGAGCAGTACTTC.

The genes are TRBV6-1 and TRBJ1-2; D is unresolved. The germline gives CDR1 MNHNS, CDR2 SASEGT. The CDR3 sequence is 15 residues long. V shed 0 bases and J shed 3 bases, with 11 bases lying between them. CDR3 DNA sequence: TGTGCCAGCAGTGAAGCCCCCGGGAGCTACTATGGCTACACCTTC. Amino acid sequence: CASSEAPGSYYGYTF.

This clone was seen a single time. The V call is TRBV3-1 (or the pseudogene TRBV3-2), the J call TRBJ2-3, with D uncertain. There are 13 residues in the CDR3. V was clipped by 1 base and J by 5 bases, with 7 bases between them. The germline gives CDR1 LGHDT, CDR2 YNNKEL (reference sequence). The chain's CDR3 is CASSQGLRDTQYF. The CDR3 DNA sequence: TGTGCCAGCAGCCAAGGACTGAGAGATACGCAGTATTTT.

The chain carries TRBV21-1 and TRBJ2-1; whether TRBD2, the table's D call, matches the DNA was not checked. TRBV21-1 represents a pseudogene. CDR3 length: 14 residues. CDR3 protein: CASRCGRGDNEQFF. The CDR3 DNA sequence: TGTGCCAGCAGATGCGGGAGAGGTGACAATGAGCAGTTCTTC.

This chain connects TRBV7-2 to TRBJ1-3, with 10 bases aligning to TRBD1. The germline CDR1 and CDR2 sequences are SGHTA and FQGNSA. There are 15 residues in the CDR3. Germline trimming cut 5 bases from V and 6 bases from J; bases unmatched to any gene: 7. This CDR3 reads CASSPLTGGENTIYF. CDR3 in DNA: TGTGCCAGCAGCCCCCTGACAGGGGGCGAAAACACCATATATTTT.

This clone has only one observation. This chain uses TRBV6-5 with TRBJ2-7; perhaps TRBD1 as D (5 bases). Germline CDR1 MNHEY, CDR2 SVGAGI. The germline V and J ends were trimmed by 6 bases and 5 bases, with 14 bases remaining between them. The CDR3 totals 13 residues. DNA for the CDR3: TGTGCCAGCAGGCGCAGGGATGGTAACGAGCAGTACTTC. Protein product: CASRRRDGNEQYF.

V and J are TRBV24-1 and TRBJ1-2, with TRBD1 matching over 8 bases. The CDR3 spans 16 residues. V was pared by 3 bases and J by 5 bases, with 10 bases of the junction left unmatched. Germline V gene lookup returns CDR1 KGHDR and CDR2 SFDVKD. CDR3 loop: CATSDGRQGMGYGYTF. The DNA of the CDR3 is TGTGCCACCAGTGATGGGAGACAGGGGATGGGGTATGGCTACACCTTC.

The chain links TRBV5-1 to TRBJ1-4; 7 bases fit TRBD1. V shed 4 bases and J 3 bases; nucleotides not matched to a gene: 9. CDR3 size: 16 residues. The V gene's germline CDR1 is SGHRS and CDR2 YFSETQ. The CDR3 reads CASSNPTGASNEKLFF. CDR3 DNA sequence: TGCGCCAGCAGCAATCCAACAGGGGCTTCTAATGAAAAACTGTTTTTT.

V gene TRBV6-5 combines with J gene TRBJ2-5, with D possibly being TRBD1 (7 bases). In germline, CDR1 is MNHEY, CDR2 SVGAGI. The CDR3 is made up of 14 amino acids. V lost 5 bases to trimming and J lost 4 bases, with 14 bases between them. The CDR3 bases are TGTGCCAGCAGTCAACAGGGGCGGGGAGAGACCCAGTACTTC. This codes for CASSQQGRGETQYF.

The chain couples TRBV9 to TRBJ1-2; 8 bases agree with TRBD1. The germline CDR1 and CDR2 sequences are SGDLS and YYNGEE. J lost 8 bases, V lost 0 bases, and 9 bases had no gene match. The CDR3 totals 15 residues. CDR3 sequence reads: CASSVEETGVRGYTF. The CDR3 DNA follows: TGTGCCAGCAGCGTAGAAGAGACAGGGGTTCGGGGCTACACCTTC.